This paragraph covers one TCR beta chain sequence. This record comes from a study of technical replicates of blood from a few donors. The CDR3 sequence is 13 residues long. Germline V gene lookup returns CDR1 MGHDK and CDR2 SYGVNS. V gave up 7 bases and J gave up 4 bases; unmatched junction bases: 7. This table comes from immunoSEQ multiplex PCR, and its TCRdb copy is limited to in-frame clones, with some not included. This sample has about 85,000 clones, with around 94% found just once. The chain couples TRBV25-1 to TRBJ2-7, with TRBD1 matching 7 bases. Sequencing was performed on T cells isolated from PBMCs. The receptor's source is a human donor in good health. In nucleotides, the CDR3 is TGTGCCAGCACTACCCTGACAGGGTACGAGCAGTACTTC. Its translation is CASTTLTGYEQYF.